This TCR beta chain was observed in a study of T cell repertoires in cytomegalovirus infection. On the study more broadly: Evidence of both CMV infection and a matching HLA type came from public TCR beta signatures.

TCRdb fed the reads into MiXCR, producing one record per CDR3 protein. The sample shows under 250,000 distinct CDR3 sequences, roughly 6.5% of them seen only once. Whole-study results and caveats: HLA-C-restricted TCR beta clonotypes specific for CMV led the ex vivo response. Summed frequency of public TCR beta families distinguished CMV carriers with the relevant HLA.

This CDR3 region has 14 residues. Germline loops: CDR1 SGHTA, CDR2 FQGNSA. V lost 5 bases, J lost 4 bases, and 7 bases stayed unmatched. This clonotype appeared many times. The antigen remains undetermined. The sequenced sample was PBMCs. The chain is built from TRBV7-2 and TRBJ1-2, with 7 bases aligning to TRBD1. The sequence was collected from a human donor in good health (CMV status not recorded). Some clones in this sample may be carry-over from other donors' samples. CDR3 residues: CASSTQGKFYGYTF. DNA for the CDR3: TGTGCCAGCAGCACACAGGGGAAATTCTATGGCTACACCTTC.